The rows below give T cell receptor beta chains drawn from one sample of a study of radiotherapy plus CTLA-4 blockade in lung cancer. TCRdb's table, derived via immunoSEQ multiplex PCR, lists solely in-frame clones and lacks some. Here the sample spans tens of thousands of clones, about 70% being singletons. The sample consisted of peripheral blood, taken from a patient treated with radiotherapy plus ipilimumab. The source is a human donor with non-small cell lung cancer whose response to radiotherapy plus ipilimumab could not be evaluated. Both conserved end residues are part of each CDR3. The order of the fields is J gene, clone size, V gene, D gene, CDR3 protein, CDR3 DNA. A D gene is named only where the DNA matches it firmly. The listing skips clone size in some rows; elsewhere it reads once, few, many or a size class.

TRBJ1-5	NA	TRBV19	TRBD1	CASSRQGGQPQHF	TGTGCCAGTAGCCGACAGGGAGGTCAGCCCCAGCATTTT
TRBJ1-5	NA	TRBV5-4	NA	CASSQGSKGDQPQHF	TGTGCCAGCAGCCAGGGGTCTAAGGGGGATCAGCCCCAGCATTTT
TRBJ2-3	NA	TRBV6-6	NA	CASSYGANTDTQYF	TGTGCCAGCAGTTATGGAGCCAACACAGATACGCAGTATTTT
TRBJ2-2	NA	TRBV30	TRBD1	CAWSVGTGVGELFF	TGTGCCTGGAGTGTCGGGACAGGGGTCGGGGAGCTGTTTTTT
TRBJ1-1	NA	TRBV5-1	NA	CASSLGQLYTEAFF	TGCGCCAGCAGCTTGGGACAGCTATACACTGAAGCTTTCTTT
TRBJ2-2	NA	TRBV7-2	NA	CASSPVAAGELFF	TGTGCCAGCAGCCCGGTAGCGGCCGGGGAGCTGTTTTTT
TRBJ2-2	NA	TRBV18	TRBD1	CASSPNDRANTGELFF	TGTGCCAGCTCACCGAACGACAGGGCTAACACCGGGGAGCTGTTTTTT
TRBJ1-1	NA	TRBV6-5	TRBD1	CASSGPGQGFTEAFF	TGTGCCAGCAGTGGACCGGGACAGGGGTTCACTGAAGCTTTCTTT
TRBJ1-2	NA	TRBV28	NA	CASSSLWRAGDYGYTF	TGTGCCAGCAGTTCCCTCTGGCGGGCGGGAGACTATGGCTACACCTTC
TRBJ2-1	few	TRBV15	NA	CATSSVPYNEQFF	TGTGCCACCAGCTCGGTCCCCTACAATGAGCAGTTCTTC
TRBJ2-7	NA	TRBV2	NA	CASSYPDRSYEQYF	TGTGCCAGCAGCTACCCTGACAGAAGCTACGAGCAGTACTTC
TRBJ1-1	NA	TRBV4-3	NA	CASSQDRALHTEAFF	TGCGCCAGCAGCCAAGACAGGGCTTTACACACTGAAGCTTTCTTT
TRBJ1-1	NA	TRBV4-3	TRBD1	CASSPGQGLWNTEAFF	TGCGCCAGCAGCCCCGGACAGGGCCTTTGGAACACTGAAGCTTTCTTT
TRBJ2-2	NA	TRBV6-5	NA	CAHETANTGELFF	TGTGCCCACGAGACAGCGAACACCGGGGAGCTGTTTTTT
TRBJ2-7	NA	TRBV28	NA	CASSLARGNEQYF	TGTGCCAGCAGTTTGGCCAGGGGCAACGAGCAGTACTTC
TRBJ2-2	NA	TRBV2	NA	CARAGTSDNTGELFF	TGTGCCAGGGCCGGGACTTCTGATAACACCGGGGAGCTGTTTTTT
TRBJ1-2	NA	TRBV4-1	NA	CASSQERKGVYGYTF	TGCGCCAGCAGCCAAGAACGAAAAGGGGTCTATGGCTACACCTTC
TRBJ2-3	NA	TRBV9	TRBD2	CASTSGGGGDTQYF	TGTGCCAGCACTAGCGGCGGGGGTGGAGATACGCAGTATTTT
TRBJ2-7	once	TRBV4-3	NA	CASSHSVSSYEQYF	TGCGCCAGCAGCCATTCCGTGAGCTCCTACGAGCAGTACTTC
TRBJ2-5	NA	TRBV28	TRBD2	CASSLVAGGPETQYF	TGTGCCAGCAGTTTAGTAGCGGGGGGGCCAGAGACCCAGTACTTC
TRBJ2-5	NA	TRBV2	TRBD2	CASSEGAGGSQETQYF	TGTGCCAGCAGTGAAGGAGCGGGAGGGTCTCAAGAGACCCAGTACTTC
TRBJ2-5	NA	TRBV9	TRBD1	CASSEGQGGQETQYF	TGTGCCAGCAGCGAGGGACAGGGAGGCCAAGAGACCCAGTACTTC
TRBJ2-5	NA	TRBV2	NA	CASSVGGATGLVQETQYF	TGTGCCAGCAGTGTAGGAGGGGCGACAGGGCTCGTCCAAGAGACCCAGTACTTC